This record covers a single T cell receptor (beta chain). Its antigen is not identified. TCRdb keeps only in-frame clones here, not all; method: immunoSEQ multiplex PCR. The sample consists of 65,000 to 90,000 clones, roughly 84% of them appearing once. Germline lookup yields CDR1 SGDLS and CDR2 YYNGEE. The CDR3 totals 17 residues. Trimming removed 5 bases from V and 7 bases from J, with 25 bases in between. This sample is part of a study of radiotherapy plus CTLA-4 blockade in lung cancer. Findings and caveats of the study: In blood, after radiotherapy plus ipilimumab, tumor-derived TCR clones expanded.

This sequence originates from a human donor with non-small cell lung cancer that progressed on radiotherapy plus ipilimumab. The specimen comprised peripheral blood, sampled from a patient treated with radiotherapy plus ipilimumab. The chain recombines TRBV9 with TRBJ2-1; D tentatively reads TRBD1 or TRBD2 (5 bases each). CDR3 coding DNA: TGTGCCAGCAGTCCTCACCAGGTCTCGAGGGGTGGTAATGAGCAGTTCTTC. Translating it yields CASSPHQVSRGGNEQFF.